This T cell receptor (beta chain) was sequenced for a study of cytomegalovirus exposure and HLA in healthy donors. Across the whole study: Membership in the Caucasian-associated ancestry cluster was found for around 81% of approximately 400 genotyped donors. Study-wide findings and caveats: Prediction of most subjects' HLA-A and HLA-B alleles by TCR beta sequences was reportedly accurate. In a later analysis, HLA-associated beta chains showed higher expansion and lower generation probabilities than comparable chains.

The PCR was carried out with 60 Vbeta primers and 13 Jbeta primers. Profiled with immunoSEQ multiplex PCR; TCRdb holds only in-frame clones, not every one. The sample contains 99,000 or so clones, 76% of which appear only once. Concerning this clone: The antigen is not known.

This CDR3 has 15 residues. The V end lost 5 bases, the J end lost 0 bases, and 11 bases lay between the germline ends. The V gene's germline CDR1 is SGHTA and CDR2 FQGNSA. Sequencing was carried out using PBMCs. This chain joins TRBV7-2 and TRBJ1-3; tentatively, D is TRBD1 (6 bases). The source is a man aged 40-55 years in good health and CMV-seropositive. CDR3 DNA sequence: TGTGCCAGCAGCCTAGACAGGAACTCTGGAAACACCATATATTTT. Translating it yields CASSLDRNSGNTIYF.